What follows are 16 T cell receptor beta chains derived from one specimen sequenced in a study of blood T cell repertoires in COVID-19. Measured with immunoSEQ multiplex PCR; TCRdb has only the in-frame clones, and not every one. Of more than 150,000 clones listed, roughly 90% are singletons. The material sequenced was peripheral blood. The receptors derive from a man in his fifties with acute or convalescent COVID-19.

The CDR3 spells CASSLGGIGVRETQYF. The CDR3 DNA is TGTGCCAGCAGCCTTGGGGGCATCGGGGTTCGGGAGACCCAGTACTTC. V usage is TRBV7-2 and J usage is TRBJ2-5; the D gene is possibly TRBD1 (6 bases). Between the trimmed V and J ends, which lost 5 bases and 5 bases, there was a span of 21 bases. This CDR3 region has 16 residues. Germline V gives CDR1 SGHTA, CDR2 FQGNSA.

This clone showed up just once. This rearrangement joins TRBV7-2 to TRBJ2-1; 10 nucleotides match TRBD1. The CDR3 runs 16 residues. Trimming at V came to 4 bases and at J to 4 bases, leaving 7 bases not matched to a gene. Germline CDR1 reads SGHTA; CDR2 reads FQGNSA. In DNA, the CDR3 is TGTGCCAGCAGCTCGACAGGGGGCGCGTGGTACAATGAGCAGTTCTTC. This sequence encodes CASSSTGGAWYNEQFF.

The CDR3 nucleotides are TGTGCCACCAGTGATTTTCCCAGGGGGCGTCCCGGGGAGCTGTTTTTT. Protein: CATSDFPRGRPGELFF. The gene calls are TRBV24-1 and TRBJ2-2; 8 nucleotides line up with TRBD1. CDR1 is KGHDR, CDR2 SFDVKD, per germline. V trimming: 1 base; J trimming: 6 bases; junction bases outside the gene matches: 6. CDR3 length: 16 amino acids.

This clone has just one count. V usage is TRBV4-2 and J usage is TRBJ2-2, with D hard to call. Germline V gene lookup returns CDR1 LGHNA and CDR2 YNFKEQ. The CDR3 is 14 residues long. Trimming took 4 bases from V and 7 from J, leaving 13 bases between them. For the CDR3, the DNA is TGTGCCAGCAGCCCAAGCGTGATTAGCGGGGAGCTGTTTTTT. Its translation is CASSPSVISGELFF.

This chain connects TRBV4-3 to TRBJ1-2; D unclear. The CDR3 has 15 amino acids. Germline V gene lookup returns CDR1 LGHNA and CDR2 YSLEER. Trimming removed 4 bases at V and 4 bases at J, with 16 bases between. CDR3 residues: CASSPGKGPFYGYTF. The CDR3 DNA is TGCGCCAGCAGCCCCGGGAAAGGGCCGTTCTATGGCTACACCTTC.

This clone was recorded only once. The V gene is TRBV24-1, the J gene TRBJ2-1; D perhaps matches TRBD2 (5 bases). The CDR3 spans 11 residues. Germline V gene data show CDR1 as KGHDR and CDR2 as SFDVKD. Trimming stripped 9 bases from V and 5 bases from J, with 7 bases between. The chain's CDR3 is CATRGHNEQFF. CDR3 DNA: TGTGCCACCCGCGGGCACAATGAGCAGTTCTTC.

The chain has TRBV28 and TRBJ1-2; the D gene is possibly TRBD1 (6 bases). Germline CDR1 is MDHEN and CDR2 is SYDVKM. This CDR3 spans 13 amino acids. V lost 2 bases and J 4 bases, leaving 8 bases between the germline ends. CDR3 coding DNA: TGTGCCAGCAGTTTAGACAGGACCTATGGCTACACCTTC. As protein: CASSLDRTYGYTF.

This clone was detected once. The V and J genes are TRBV27 and TRBJ1-1; 11 bases match TRBD1. The CDR3 has 16 amino acids. J was trimmed by 4 bases and V by 7 bases; bases with no gene match: 11. Germline CDR1 MNHEY, CDR2 SMNVEV (reference sequence). This chain's CDR3 is CASKPTDRGQGTEAFF. In DNA, the CDR3 is TGTGCCAGCAAACCTACGGACAGGGGGCAGGGCACTGAAGCTTTCTTT.

The chain couples TRBV28 to TRBJ2-7, with TRBD1 as a possible D gene (6 bases). The CDR3 extends over 12 amino acids. Germline V lookup: CDR1 MDHEN, CDR2 SYDVKM. Trimming removed 6 bases at V and 3 bases at J, with 9 bases between. CDR3 sequence reads: CASRKQGYEQYF. The CDR3, as DNA: TGTGCCAGCAGGAAACAGGGCTACGAGCAGTACTTC.

CDR3 sequence reads: CASSLRSFVLGYTEAFF. Written as DNA, the CDR3 is TGTGCCAGCAGCTTAAGGAGCTTTGTGTTGGGTTACACTGAAGCTTTCTTT. The chain links TRBV5-5 to TRBJ1-1, with no clear D. The CDR3 sequence is 17 residues long. With 2 bases removed from V and 3 bases from J, the gap between germline ends came to 20 bases. CDR1 SGHKS and CDR2 YYEKEE come from the germline V gene (reference sequence).

This sequence joins TRBV4-1 and TRBJ1-3; D gene unclear. CDR1 and CDR2 (germline): MGHRA, YSYEKL. This CDR3 spans 13 amino acids. Trimming removed 0 bases from V and 8 bases from J, with 8 bases in between. CDR3 DNA: TGCGCCAGCAGCCAAGATCCCCTAGACACCATATATTTT. This encodes CASSQDPLDTIYF.

A note on this clone: Other DNA sequences in this specimen translate into the identical CDR3. The chain has TRBV5-1 and TRBJ1-2; 9 nucleotides match TRBD1. The trim removed 0 bases at V and 4 bases at J, leaving 1 base unmatched. Germline V gene sequence: CDR1 SGHRS, CDR2 YFSETQ. The CDR3 has 14 amino acids. The CDR3 DNA sequence: TGCGCCAGCAGCTTGGGACAGGGGGTCTATGGCTACACCTTC. It translates to CASSLGQGVYGYTF.

The chain couples TRBV11-2 to TRBJ2-5; D may be TRBD1 (5 bases). The CDR3 is 15 amino acids. CDR1 and CDR2 from the germline V gene are SGHAT and FQNNGV. The V end was cut by 2 bases, the J end by 7 bases, with 17 bases between. The CDR3 DNA sequence: TGTGCCAGCAGCTTATACCCCCAGGGCCCCAGGACCCAGTACTTC. It codes for CASSLYPQGPRTQYF.

The chain couples TRBV25-1 to TRBJ1-5; unclear D gene. This CDR3 is built from 14 residues. Germline CDR1 is MGHDK and CDR2 is SYGVNS. The V and J ends lost 5 bases and 5 bases respectively, with 13 bases between them. The CDR3, as DNA: TGTGCCAGCAGTCGGGGTGGTCGGGATCAGCCCCAGCATTTT. This translates into CASSRGGRDQPQHF.

The genes are TRBV7-2 and TRBJ1-1, with D uncertain. The CDR3 totals 13 residues. The germline CDR1 and CDR2 sequences are SGHTA and FQGNSA. Trimming shortened V by 5 bases and J by 1 base, and 8 bases separated the two germline ends. This CDR3 is CASSTRQNTEAFF. DNA for the CDR3: TGTGCCAGCAGCACCCGACAGAACACTGAAGCTTTCTTT. The full variable domain, rest sourced from reference TRBV7-2 and TRBJ1-1, is GAGVSQSPSNKVTEKGKDVELRCDPISGHTALYWYRQSLGQGLEFLIYFQGNSAPDKSGLPSDRFSAERTGGSVSTLTIQRTQQEDSAVYLCASSTRQNTEAFFGQGTRLTVV.

The V gene is TRBV28, the J gene TRBJ2-5; D is perhaps TRBD2 (6 bases). The V gene lost 5 bases and the J gene lost 1 base, with 17 bases spanning the gap. CDR1 is MDHEN, CDR2 SYDVKM, per germline. CDR3 length: 16 amino acids. CDR3 protein: CASSPFRGTFQETQYF. As DNA, the CDR3 is TGTGCCAGCAGTCCCTTTAGAGGGACTTTCCAAGAGACCCAGTACTTC.